This T cell receptor (beta chain) was observed in a study of blood T cells in healthy people across ages. Study conclusions and caveats: Per million T cells, the diversity of TCR beta decreased roughly linearly as age advanced. Expanded clonotype changes were possibly confounded by unknown donor CMV status. PBMCs that were unsorted prevented a conclusive naive versus antigen-experienced comparison.

In its sample, this clonotype was seen a few times. Its antigen remains unknown. The CDR3 has 14 amino acids. Per germline, CDR1 MNHEY and CDR2 SVGAGI. The second PCR ran roughly 7 to 12 cycles with a sample-barcoded 5' primer and J-beta primers. TCRdb reprocessed the 5' RACE reads via MiXCR and lists one record per CDR3 protein. The sample includes about 1.6 million distinct CDR3 sequences, around 36% of them seen just once. Around 10 milliliters was the volume of peripheral blood drawn from each donor. Input material: blood. The receptor was isolated from a woman aged 25 to 45 in good health. The rearrangement uses TRBV6-5 and TRBJ2-4, with TRBD2 matching 7 bases. The J call is doubtful: the DNA matches TRBJ2-7 better. In nucleotides, the CDR3 is TGTGCCAGCAGCAATAGCCGGGGGGCCTACGAGCAGTACTTC. It encodes CASSNSRGAYEQYF.